This T cell receptor (beta chain) was retrieved from a study of blood T cell repertoires in COVID-19. Background on the study: Samples representing acute and convalescent COVID-19 were sourced from the United States, Italy and Spain. PBMCs, B-cell-depleted T cells, or T cells were the source of the cDNA or gDNA that made up the material.

Turning to this clone: Other DNA sequences in this sample translate to the same CDR3.

In the authors' methods: How many nucleated cells were present was estimated from reference gene primer amplification. TCRdb's copy holds only in-frame clones and misses some; the assay was immunoSEQ multiplex PCR. D and trimming come from the DNA, and the V and J calls and clone size come from that table. Of 150,000 to 200,000 clones listed, about 90% are singletons. Trimming took 4 bases from V and 4 from J; bases not matched to a gene: 9. The CDR3 covers 15 residues. Germline assignment: CDR1 SGHRS and CDR2 YFSETQ. This receptor was taken from a man aged 60-69 years with active or convalescent COVID-19. The sample consisted of peripheral blood. The chain has TRBV5-1 and TRBJ1-2; TRBD1 agrees at 8 bases. CDR3 coding DNA: TGCGCCAGCAGCCCGGGAGACAGGGGCTCCTATGGCTACACCTTC. It translates to CASSPGDRGSYGYTF. Full variable domain (outside the CDR3, taken from reference TRBV5-1 and TRBJ1-2): KAGVTQTPRYLIKTRGQQVTLSCSPISGHRSVSWYQQTPGQGLQFLFEYFSETQRNKGNFPGRFSGRQFSNSRSEMNVSTLELGDSALYLCASSPGDRGSYGYTFGSGTRLTVV.